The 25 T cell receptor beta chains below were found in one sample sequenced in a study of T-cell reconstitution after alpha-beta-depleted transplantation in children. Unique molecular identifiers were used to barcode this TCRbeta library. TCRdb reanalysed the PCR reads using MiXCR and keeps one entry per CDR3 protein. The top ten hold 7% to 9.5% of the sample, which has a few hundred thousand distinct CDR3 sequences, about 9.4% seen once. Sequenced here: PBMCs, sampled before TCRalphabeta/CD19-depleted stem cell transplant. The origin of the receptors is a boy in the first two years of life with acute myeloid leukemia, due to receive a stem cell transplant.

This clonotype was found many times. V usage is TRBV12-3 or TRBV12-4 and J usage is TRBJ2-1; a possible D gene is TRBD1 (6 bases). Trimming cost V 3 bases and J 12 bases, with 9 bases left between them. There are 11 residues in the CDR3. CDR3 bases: TGTGCCAGCAGTTTTACCAGGGGGCAGTTCTTC. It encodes CASSFTRGQFF.

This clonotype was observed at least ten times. CDR3 in DNA: TGTGCCACCAGCAGAGAAGGGGCCGGGACACTTATATTGGAGACCCAGTACTTC. This translates into CATSREGAGTLILETQYF. The J gene is TRBJ2-5, the V gene TRBV15; D may be TRBD1 (6 bases). CDR1 and CDR2 (germline): LNHNV, YYDKDF (reference sequence). CDR3 size: 18 residues. V dropped 0 bases and J dropped 5 bases, with 22 bases sitting between them.

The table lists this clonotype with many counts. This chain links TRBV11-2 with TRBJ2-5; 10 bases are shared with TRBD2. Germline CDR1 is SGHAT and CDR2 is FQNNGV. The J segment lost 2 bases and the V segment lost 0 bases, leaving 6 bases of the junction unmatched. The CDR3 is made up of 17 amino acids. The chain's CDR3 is CASSLDLLAGGQETQYF. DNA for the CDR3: TGTGCCAGCAGCTTAGATCTGTTAGCGGGAGGACAAGAGACCCAGTACTTC.

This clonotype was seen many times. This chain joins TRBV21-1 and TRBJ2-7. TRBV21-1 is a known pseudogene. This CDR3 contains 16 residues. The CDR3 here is CASSKEIGRSSYEQYF. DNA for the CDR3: TGTGCCAGCAGCAAAGAAATAGGCAGGAGCTCCTACGAGCAGTACTTC.

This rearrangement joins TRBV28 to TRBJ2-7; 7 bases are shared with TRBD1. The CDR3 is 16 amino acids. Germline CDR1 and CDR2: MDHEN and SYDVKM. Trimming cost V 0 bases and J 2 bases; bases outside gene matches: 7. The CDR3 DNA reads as TGTGCCAGCAGTTTATGGCTGACAGGGAATACCTACGAGCAGTACTTC. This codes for CASSLWLTGNTYEQYF.

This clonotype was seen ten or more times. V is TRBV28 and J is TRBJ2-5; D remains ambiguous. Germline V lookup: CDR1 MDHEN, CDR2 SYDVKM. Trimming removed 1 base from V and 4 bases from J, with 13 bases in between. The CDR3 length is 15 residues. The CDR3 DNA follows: TGTGCCAGCAGTTTATCAGGAAGCAGGAGAGAGACCCAGTACTTC. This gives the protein CASSLSGSRRETQYF.

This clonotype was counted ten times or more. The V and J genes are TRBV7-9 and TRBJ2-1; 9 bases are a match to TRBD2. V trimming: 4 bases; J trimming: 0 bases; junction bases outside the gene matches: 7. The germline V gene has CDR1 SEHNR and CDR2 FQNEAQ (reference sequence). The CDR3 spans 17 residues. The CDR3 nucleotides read TGTGCCAGCAGCTACTCGCCTAGCGGGACCTCCTACAATGAGCAGTTCTTC. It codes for CASSYSPSGTSYNEQFF. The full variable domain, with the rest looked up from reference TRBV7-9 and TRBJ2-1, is DTGVSQNPRHKITKRGQNVTFRCDPISEHNRLYWYRQTLGQGPEFLTYFQNEAQLEKSRLLSDRFSAERPKGSFSTLEIQRTEQGDSAMYLCASSYSPSGTSYNEQFFGPGTRLTVL.

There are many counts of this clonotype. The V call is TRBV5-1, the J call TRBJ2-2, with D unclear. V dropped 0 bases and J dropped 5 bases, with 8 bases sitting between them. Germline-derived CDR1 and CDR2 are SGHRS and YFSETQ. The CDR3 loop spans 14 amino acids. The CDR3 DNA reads TGCGCCAGCAGCTTGGGACATCTAACCGGGGAGCTGTTTTTT. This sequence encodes CASSLGHLTGELFF.

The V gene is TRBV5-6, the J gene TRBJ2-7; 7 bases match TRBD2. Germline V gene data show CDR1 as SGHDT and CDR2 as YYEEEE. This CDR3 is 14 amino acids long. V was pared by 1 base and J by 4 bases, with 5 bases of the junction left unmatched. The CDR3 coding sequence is TGTGCCAGCAGCTTGTTACGGGGGGAATACGAGCAGTACTTC. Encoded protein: CASSLLRGEYEQYF.

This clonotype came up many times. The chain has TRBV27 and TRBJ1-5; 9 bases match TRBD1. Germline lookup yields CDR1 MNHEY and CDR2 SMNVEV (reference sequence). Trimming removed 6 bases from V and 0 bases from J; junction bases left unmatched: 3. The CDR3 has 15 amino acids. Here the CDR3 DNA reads TGTGCCAGCAGCGGACAGGGGTTTAGCAATCAGCCCCAGCATTTT. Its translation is CASSGQGFSNQPQHF.

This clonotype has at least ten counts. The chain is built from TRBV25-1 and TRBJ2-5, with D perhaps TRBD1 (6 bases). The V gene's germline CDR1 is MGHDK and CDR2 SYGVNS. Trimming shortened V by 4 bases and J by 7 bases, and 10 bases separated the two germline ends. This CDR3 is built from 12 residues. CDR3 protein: CASSVTGWTQYF. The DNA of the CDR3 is TGTGCCAGCAGTGTAACAGGGTGGACCCAGTACTTC.

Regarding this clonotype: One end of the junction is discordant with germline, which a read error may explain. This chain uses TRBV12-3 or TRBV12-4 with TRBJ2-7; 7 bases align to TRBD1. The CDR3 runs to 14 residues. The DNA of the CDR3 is TGTGCCAGCAGTTTCTCACAGGGGCTCTACGAGCAGTACTTT. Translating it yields CASSFSQGLYEQYF.

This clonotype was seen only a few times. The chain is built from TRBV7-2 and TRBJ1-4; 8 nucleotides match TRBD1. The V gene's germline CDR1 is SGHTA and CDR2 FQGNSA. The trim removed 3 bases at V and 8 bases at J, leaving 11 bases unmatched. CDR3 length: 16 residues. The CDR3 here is CASSLARTGLGEKLFF. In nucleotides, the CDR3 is TGTGCCAGCAGCTTGGCTCGGACAGGGTTGGGGGAAAAACTGTTTTTT.

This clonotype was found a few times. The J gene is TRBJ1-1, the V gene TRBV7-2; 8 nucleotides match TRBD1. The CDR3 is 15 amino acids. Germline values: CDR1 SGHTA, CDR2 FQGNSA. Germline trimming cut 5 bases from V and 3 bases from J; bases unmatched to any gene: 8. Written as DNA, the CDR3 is TGTGCCAGCAGCATTCGGACAGGGACGGACACTGAAGCTTTCTTT. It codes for CASSIRTGTDTEAFF.

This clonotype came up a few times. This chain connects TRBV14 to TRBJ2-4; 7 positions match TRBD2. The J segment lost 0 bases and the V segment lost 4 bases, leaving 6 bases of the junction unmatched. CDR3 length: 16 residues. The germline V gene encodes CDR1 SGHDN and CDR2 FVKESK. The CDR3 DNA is TGTGCCAGCAGCCGCGGGGGTTACCAAGCCAAAAACATTCAGTACTTC. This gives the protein CASSRGGYQAKNIQYF.

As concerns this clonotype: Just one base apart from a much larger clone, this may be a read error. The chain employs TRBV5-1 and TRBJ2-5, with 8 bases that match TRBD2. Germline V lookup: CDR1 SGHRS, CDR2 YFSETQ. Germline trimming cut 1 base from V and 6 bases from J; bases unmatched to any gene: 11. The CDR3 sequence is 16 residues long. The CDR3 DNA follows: TGCGCCAGCAGCTTGCCTCATAGCGGGGCGAGGCAGACCCAGTACTTC. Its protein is CASSLPHSGARQTQYF.

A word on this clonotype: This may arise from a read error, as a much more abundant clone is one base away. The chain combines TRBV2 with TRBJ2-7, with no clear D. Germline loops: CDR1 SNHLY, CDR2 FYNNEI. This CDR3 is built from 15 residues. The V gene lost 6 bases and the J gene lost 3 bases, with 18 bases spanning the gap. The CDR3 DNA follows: TGTGCCAGCAGCCCAAAAGACCCACTCAACTACGAGCAGTACTTC. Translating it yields CASSPKDPLNYEQYF.

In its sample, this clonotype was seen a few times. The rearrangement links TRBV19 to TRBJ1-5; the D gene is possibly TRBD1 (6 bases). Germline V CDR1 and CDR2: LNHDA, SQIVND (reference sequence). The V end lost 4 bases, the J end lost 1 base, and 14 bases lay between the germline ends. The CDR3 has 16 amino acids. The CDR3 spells CASSTRTDLSNQPQHF. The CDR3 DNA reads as TGTGCCAGTAGTACCAGGACAGACTTGAGCAATCAGCCCCAGCATTTT.

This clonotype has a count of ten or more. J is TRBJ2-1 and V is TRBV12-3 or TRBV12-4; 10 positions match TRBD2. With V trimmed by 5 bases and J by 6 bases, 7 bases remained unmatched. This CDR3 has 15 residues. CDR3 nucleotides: TGTGCCAGCAGTCTCGCTAGCGGGAGTGGCAATGAGCAGTTCTTC. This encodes CASSLASGSGNEQFF.

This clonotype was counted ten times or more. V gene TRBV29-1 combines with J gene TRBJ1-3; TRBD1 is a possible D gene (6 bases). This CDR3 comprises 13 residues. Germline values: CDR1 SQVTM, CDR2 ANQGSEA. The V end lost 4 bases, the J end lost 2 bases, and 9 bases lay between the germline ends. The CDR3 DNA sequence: TGCAGCGTTGGCAGGGGTACTGGAAACACCATATATTTT. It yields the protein CSVGRGTGNTIYF.

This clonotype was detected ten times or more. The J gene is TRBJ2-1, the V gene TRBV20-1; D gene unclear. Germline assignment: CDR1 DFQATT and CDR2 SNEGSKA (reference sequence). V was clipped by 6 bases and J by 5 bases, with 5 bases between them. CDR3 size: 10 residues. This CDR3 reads CSARNNEQFF. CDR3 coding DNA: TGCAGTGCCCGCAACAATGAGCAGTTCTTC.

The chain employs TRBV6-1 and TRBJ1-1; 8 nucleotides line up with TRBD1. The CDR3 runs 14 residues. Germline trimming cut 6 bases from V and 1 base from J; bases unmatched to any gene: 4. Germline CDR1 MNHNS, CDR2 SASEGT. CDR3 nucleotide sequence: TGTGCCAGCAGCCCAGGGGGCTCGAACACTGAAGCTTTCTTT. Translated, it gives CASSPGGSNTEAFF.

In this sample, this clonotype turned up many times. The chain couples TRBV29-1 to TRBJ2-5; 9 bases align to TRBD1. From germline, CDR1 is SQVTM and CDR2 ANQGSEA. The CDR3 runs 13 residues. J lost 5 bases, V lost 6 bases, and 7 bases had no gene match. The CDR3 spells CSVEQGAGETQYF. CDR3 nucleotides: TGCAGCGTAGAACAGGGGGCCGGGGAGACCCAGTACTTC.

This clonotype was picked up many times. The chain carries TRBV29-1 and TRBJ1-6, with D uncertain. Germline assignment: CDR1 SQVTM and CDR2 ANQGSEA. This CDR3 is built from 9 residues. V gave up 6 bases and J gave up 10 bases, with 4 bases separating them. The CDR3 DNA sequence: TGCAGCGTAGGCTCACCCCTCCACTTT. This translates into CSVGSPLHF.

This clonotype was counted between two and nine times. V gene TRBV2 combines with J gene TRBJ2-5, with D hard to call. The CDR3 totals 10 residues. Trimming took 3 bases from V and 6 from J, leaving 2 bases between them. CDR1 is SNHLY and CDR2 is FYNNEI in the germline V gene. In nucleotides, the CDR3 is TGTGCCAGCAGTGACAAGACCCAGTACTTC. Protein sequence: CASSDKTQYF.